The entry that follows covers one T cell receptor (beta chain) sequence. Its specificity is unknown. Libraries were prepared by immunoSEQ multiplex PCR; TCRdb keeps only in-frame clonotypes and omits some of them. The repertoire consists of 25,000 to 35,000 clones, with over 65% occurring once and the leading ten covering around 23%. The data originate from a study of PD-1 blockade in classical Hodgkin lymphoma. Study-wide findings and caveats: Sources of repertoire differences remain undefined, possibly disease activity or prior therapy.

Every single patient, without exception, relapsed after autologous stem cell transplantation, and brentuximab vedotin exposure varied. The TCR originated in a human donor with classical Hodgkin lymphoma. The sequencing here drew on peripheral blood mononuclear cells (PBMCs), taken before the second cycle of nivolumab.

CDR3 sequence reads: CASSIEGRTITGELFF. CDR3 nucleotides: TGTGCCAGTAGTATAGAGGGCAGGACAATAACCGGGGAGCTGTTTTTT. The rearrangement uses TRBV19 and TRBJ2-2; D is perhaps TRBD1 (5 bases). V lost 0 bases, J lost 5 bases, and 13 bases lay in between. The germline V gene encodes CDR1 LNHDA and CDR2 SQIVND (reference sequence). CDR3 length equals 16 residues.